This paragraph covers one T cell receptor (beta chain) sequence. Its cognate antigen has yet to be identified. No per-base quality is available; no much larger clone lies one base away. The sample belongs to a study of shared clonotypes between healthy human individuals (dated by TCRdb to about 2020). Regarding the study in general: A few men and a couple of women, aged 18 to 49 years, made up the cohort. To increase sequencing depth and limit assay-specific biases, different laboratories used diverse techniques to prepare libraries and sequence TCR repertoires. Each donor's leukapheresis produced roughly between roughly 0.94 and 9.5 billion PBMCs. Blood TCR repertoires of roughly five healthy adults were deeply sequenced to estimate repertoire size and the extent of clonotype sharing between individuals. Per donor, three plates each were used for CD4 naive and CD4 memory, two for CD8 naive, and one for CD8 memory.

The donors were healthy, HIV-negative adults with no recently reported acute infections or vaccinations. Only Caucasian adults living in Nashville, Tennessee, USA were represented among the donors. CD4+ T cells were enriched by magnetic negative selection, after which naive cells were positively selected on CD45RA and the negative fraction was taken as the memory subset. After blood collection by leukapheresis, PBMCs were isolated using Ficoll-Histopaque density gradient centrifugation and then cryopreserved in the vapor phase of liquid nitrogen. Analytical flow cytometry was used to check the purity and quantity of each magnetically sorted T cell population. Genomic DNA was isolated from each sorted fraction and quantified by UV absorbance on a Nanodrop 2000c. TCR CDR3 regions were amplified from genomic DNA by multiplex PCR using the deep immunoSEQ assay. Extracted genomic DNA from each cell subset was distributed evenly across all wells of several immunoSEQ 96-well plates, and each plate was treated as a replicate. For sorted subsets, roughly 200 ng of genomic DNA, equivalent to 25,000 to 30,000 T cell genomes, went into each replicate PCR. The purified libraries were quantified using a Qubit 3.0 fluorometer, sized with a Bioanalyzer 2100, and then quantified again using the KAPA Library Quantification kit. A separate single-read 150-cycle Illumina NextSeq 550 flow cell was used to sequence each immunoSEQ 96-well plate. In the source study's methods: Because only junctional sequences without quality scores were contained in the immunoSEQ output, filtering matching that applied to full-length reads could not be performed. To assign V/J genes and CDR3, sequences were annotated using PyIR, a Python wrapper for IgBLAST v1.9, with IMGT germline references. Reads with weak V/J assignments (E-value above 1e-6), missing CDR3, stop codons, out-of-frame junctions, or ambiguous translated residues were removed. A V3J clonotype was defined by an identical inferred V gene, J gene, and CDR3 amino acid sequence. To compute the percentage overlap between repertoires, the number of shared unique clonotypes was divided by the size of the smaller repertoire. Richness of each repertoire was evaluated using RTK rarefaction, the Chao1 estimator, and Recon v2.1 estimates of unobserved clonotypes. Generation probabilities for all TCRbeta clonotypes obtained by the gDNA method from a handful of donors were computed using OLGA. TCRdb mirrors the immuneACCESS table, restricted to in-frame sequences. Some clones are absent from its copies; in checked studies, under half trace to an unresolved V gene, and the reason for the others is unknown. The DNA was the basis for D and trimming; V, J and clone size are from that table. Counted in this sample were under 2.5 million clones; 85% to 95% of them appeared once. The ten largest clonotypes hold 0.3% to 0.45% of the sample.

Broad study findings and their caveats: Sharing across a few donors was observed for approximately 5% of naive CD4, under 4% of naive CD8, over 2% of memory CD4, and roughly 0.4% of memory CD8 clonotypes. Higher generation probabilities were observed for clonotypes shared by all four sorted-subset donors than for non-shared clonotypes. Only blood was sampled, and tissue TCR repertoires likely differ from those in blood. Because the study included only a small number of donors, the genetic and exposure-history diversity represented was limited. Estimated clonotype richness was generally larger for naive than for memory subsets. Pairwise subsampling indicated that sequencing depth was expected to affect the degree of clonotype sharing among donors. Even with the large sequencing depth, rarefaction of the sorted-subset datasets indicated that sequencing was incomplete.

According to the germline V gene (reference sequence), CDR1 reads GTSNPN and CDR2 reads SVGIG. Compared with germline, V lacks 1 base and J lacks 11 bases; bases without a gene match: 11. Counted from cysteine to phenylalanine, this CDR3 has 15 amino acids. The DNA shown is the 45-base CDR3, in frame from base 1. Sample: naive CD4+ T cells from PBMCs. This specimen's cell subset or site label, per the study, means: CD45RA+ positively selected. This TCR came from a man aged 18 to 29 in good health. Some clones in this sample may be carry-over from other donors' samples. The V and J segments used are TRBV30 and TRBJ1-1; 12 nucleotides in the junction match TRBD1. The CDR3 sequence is CAWSARDRGLLKAFF. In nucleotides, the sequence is TGTGCCTGGAGTGCCCGGGACAGGGGGCTTCTCAAGGCTTTCTTT.